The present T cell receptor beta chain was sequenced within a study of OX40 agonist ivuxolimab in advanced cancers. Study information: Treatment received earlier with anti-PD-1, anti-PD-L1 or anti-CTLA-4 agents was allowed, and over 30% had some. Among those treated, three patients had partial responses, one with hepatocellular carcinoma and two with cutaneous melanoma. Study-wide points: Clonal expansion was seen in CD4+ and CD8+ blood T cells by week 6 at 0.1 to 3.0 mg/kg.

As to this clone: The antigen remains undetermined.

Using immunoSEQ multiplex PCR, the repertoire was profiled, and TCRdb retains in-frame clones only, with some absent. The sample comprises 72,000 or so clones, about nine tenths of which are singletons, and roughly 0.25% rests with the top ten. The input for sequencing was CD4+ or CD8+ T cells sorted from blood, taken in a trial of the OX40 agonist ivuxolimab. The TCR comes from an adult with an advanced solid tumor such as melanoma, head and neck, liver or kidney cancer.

This chain's CDR3 is CASSLSLVSYYEQYF. In DNA, the CDR3 is TGTGCCAGCAGCTTGAGTCTGGTTAGCTACTACGAGCAGTACTTC. This rearrangement joins TRBV5-5 to TRBJ2-7; D unresolved. Germline CDR1 SGHKS, CDR2 YYEKEE (reference sequence). This CDR3 has 15 residues. The V gene lost 1 base and the J gene lost 3 bases, with 14 bases spanning the gap.